This T cell receptor beta chain was retrieved from a study of blood T cell repertoires in COVID-19. Overall study: Some COVID-19 samples were acute and others convalescent; all came from the United States, Italy and Spain. From T cells, B-cell-depleted T cells, or PBMCs came the material, which was cDNA or gDNA.

The CDR3 has 14 amino acids. Trimming removed 5 bases from V and 4 bases from J, with 14 bases in between. The germline CDR1 and CDR2 sequences are SGHTA and FQGNSA. Per the study methods: Amplified reference gene primers provided the basis for estimating nucleated cell counts. The data were produced by immunoSEQ multiplex PCR, yet TCRdb's version contains in-frame clones alone and is incomplete. The V and J calls and the clone size are those of that table, but D and trimming were determined from the DNA. Here the sample spans some 330,000 clones, over 75% being singletons. The specimen sequenced was peripheral blood. The sequence was obtained from a woman aged 50 to 60 with active or convalescent COVID-19. The V call is TRBV7-2, the J call TRBJ1-1; weak D call: TRBD1 (5 bases). CDR3 region: CASSQSGLGTEAFF. The DNA of the CDR3 is TGTGCCAGCAGCCAATCAGGGCTGGGCACTGAAGCTTTCTTT.